The clone carrying this TCR beta chain has ten or more counts. The antigen remains unidentified. With V trimmed by 6 bases and J by 3 bases, 12 bases remained unmatched. Germline V gene lookup returns CDR1 SNHLY and CDR2 FYNNEI. This CDR3 has 16 amino acids. The data were obtained in a study of CD8+ T cells in alopecia areata. Overall study findings and caveats: The study found TCR sharing across patients less clear than in mice, possibly for HLA reasons. Among the top 100, expanded CD8+ clones were significantly decreased by tofacitinib, as was scalp clonality.

Sample treatment: oral pan-JAK inhibitor, 5-10 mg twice daily. Isolated RNA was reverse transcribed into cDNA used as the sequencing template. Clones were sequenced by immunoSEQ multiplex PCR, and TCRdb holds only the in-frame ones, with some missing. The top ten hold roughly 1.5% of the sample, which has about 210,000 clones, more than 45% seen once. V and J are TRBV2 and TRBJ2-5; 8 bases fit TRBD1. The clonotype was recovered from a human donor with alopecia areata. The sample here was CD4+ T cells sorted from blood, taken at week 4, from a patient treated with tofacitinib. Here the CDR3 DNA reads TGTGCCAGCAGGGGATTTACGACAGGGGAGGAAGAGACCCAGTACTTC. Translation gives CASRGFTTGEEETQYF.